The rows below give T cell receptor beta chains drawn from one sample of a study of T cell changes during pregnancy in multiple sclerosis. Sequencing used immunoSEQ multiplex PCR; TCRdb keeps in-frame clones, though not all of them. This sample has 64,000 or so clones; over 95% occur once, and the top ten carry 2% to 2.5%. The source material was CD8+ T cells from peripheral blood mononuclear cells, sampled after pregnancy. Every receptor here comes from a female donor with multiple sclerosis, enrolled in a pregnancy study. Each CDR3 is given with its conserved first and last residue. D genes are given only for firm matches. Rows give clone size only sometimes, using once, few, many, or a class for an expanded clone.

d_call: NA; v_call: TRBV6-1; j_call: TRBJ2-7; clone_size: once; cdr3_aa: CASITIFGSGYEQYF; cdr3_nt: TGTGCCAGCATTACCATCTTCGGGAGTGGTTACGAGCAGTACTTC
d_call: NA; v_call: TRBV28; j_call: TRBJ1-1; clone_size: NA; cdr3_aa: CASSFQSGGRGTEAFF; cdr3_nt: TGTGCCAGCAGTTTTCAATCCGGGGGGCGGGGGACTGAAGCTTTCTTT
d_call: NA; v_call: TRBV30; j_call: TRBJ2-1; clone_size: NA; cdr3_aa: CAGSTGNPYNEQFF; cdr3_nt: TGTGCCGGATCCACAGGAAATCCCTACAATGAGCAGTTCTTC
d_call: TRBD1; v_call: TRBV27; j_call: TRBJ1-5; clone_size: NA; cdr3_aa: CASSFRTGENQPQHF; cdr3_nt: TGTGCCAGCAGTTTTCGGACAGGGGAAAATCAGCCCCAGCATTTT
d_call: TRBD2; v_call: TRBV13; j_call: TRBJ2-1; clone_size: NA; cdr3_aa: CASSLALAGTYNEQFF; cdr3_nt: TGTGCCAGCAGCTTAGCACTAGCGGGAACCTACAATGAGCAGTTCTTC
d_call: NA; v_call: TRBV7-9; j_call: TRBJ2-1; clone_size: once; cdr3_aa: CASRNRSVSHEQFF; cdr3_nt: TGTGCCAGCAGAAATAGAAGTGTTTCACATGAGCAGTTCTTC
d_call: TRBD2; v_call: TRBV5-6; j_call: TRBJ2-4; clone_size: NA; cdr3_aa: CASSGGDAAKNIQYF; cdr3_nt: TGTGCCAGCAGCGGGGGGGATGCTGCCAAAAACATTCAGTACTTC
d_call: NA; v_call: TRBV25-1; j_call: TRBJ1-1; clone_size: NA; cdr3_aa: CASSEIGGEAFF; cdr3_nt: TGTGCCAGCAGTGAAATCGGTGGTGAAGCTTTCTTT
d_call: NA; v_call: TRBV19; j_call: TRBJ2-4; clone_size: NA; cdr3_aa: CASSGSTRGKNIQYF; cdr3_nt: TGTGCCAGTAGTGGGTCCACCCGGGGCAAAAACATTCAGTACTTC
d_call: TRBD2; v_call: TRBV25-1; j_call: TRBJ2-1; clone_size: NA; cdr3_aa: CASSESGTSGFF; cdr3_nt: TGTGCCAGCAGTGAATCCGGGACTAGTGGGTTCTTC
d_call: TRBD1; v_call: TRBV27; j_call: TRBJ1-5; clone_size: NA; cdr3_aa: CASSHRGLGQPQHF; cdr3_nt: TGTGCCAGCAGTCACAGGGGGCTCGGTCAGCCCCAGCATTTT
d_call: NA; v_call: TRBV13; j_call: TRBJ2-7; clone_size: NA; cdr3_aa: CASSRGAGYEQYF; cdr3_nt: TGTGCCAGCAGCCGCGGTGCGGGGTACGAGCAGTACTTC
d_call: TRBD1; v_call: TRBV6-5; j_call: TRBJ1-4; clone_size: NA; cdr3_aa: CASSLLRDRNEKLFF; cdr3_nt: TGTGCCAGCAGCCTCCTCCGGGACAGGAACGAAAAACTGTTTTTT
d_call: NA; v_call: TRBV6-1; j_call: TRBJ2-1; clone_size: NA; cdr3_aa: CASSLAAGNEQFF; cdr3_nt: TGTGCCAGCAGCCTGGCCGCGGGGAATGAGCAGTTCTTC
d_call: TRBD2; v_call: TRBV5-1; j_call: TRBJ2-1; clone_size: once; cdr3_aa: CASSLASGINEQFF; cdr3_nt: TGCGCCAGCAGCTTGGCAAGCGGGATCAATGAGCAGTTCTTC
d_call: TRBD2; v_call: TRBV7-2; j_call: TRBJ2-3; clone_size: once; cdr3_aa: CASSLVSGTITDTQYF; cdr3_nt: TGTGCCAGCAGCTTAGTCAGCGGGACCATCACAGATACGCAGTATTTT
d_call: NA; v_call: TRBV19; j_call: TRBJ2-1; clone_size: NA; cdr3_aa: CASSLWQGGYNEQFF; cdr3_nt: TGTGCCAGTAGTTTATGGCAGGGGGGTTACAATGAGCAGTTCTTC
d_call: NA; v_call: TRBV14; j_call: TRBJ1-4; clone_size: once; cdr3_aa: CASSQSTPGEKLFF; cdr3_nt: TGTGCCAGCAGCCAATCGACGCCCGGGGAAAAACTGTTTTTT
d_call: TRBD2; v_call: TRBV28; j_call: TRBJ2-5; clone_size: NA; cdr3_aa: CASRLAGVETQYF; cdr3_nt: TGTGCCAGCAGACTAGCGGGAGTTGAGACCCAGTACTTC
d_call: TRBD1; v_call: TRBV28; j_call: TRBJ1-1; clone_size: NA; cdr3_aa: CASRAQGALAFF; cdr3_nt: TGTGCCAGCAGAGCCCAGGGGGCGCTTGCTTTCTTT
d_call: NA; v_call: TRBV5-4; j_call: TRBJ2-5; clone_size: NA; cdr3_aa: CASSVHGGGGQTQYF; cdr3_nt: TGTGCCAGCAGCGTCCACGGGGGCGGGGGACAGACCCAGTACTTC
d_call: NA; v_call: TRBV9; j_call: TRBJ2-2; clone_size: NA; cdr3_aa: CASSGIGVTGELFF; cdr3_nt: TGTGCCAGCAGCGGGATAGGGGTTACCGGGGAGCTGTTTTTT
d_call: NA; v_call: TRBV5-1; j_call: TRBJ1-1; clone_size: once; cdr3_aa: CASSLDPFSGTEAFF; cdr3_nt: TGCGCCAGCAGCTTGGATCCCTTTTCAGGCACTGAAGCTTTCTTT
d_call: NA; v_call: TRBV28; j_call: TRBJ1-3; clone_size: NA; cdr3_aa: CASNRGSSGNTIYF; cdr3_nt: TGTGCCAGTAATAGGGGTTCTTCTGGAAACACCATATATTTT
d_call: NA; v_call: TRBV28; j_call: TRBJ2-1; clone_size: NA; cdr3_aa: CASSFSGAYNEQFF; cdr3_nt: TGTGCCAGCAGTTTTTCAGGTGCCTACAATGAGCAGTTCTTC
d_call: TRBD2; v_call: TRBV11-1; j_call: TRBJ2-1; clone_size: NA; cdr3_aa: CASSQGLASEQFF; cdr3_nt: TGTGCCAGCAGCCAGGGACTAGCTAGTGAGCAGTTCTTC
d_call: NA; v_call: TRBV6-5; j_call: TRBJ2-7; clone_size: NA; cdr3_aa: CASSYEYEQYF; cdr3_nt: TGTGCCAGCAGTTACGAGTACGAGCAGTACTTC
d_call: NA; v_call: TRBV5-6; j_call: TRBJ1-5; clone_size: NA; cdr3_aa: CASSLLWEEKPQHF; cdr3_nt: TGTGCCAGCAGCTTGTTATGGGAGGAGAAGCCCCAGCATTTT
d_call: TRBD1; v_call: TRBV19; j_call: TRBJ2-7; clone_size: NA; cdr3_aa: CASSWTGGRYEQYF; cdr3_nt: TGTGCCAGTAGTTGGACAGGGGGAAGGTACGAGCAGTACTTC
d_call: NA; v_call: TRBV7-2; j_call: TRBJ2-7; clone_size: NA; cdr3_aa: CASSLGPSYEQYF; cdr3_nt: TGTGCCAGCAGCTTAGGGCCCTCCTACGAGCAGTACTTC
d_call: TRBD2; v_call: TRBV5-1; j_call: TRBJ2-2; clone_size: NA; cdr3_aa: CASHRGAGELFF; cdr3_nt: TGCGCCAGCCACCGGGGGGCCGGGGAGCTGTTTTTT
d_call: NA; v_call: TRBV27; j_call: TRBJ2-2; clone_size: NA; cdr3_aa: CASSLSWTGELFF; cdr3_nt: TGTGCCAGCAGTTTAAGCTGGACCGGGGAGCTGTTTTTT
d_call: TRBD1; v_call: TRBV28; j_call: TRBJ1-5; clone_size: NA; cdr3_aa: CATDRLVRANQPQHF; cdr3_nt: TGTGCTACGGACAGGCTCGTGAGGGCCAATCAGCCCCAGCATTTT
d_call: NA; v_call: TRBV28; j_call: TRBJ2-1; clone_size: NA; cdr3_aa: CASSPRVTGEQFF; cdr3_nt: TGTGCCAGCAGTCCCAGGGTCACCGGTGAGCAGTTCTTC
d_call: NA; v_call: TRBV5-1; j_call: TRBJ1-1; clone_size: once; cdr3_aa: CASRTGIGAEAFF; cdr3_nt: TGCGCCAGCAGAACAGGAATTGGGGCTGAAGCTTTCTTT
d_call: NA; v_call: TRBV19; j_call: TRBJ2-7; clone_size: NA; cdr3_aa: CASSQGAYEQYF; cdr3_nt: TGTGCCAGTAGTCAGGGCGCCTACGAGCAGTACTTC
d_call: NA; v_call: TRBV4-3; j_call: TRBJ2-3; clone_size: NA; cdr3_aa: CASSQDGSGITDTQYF; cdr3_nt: TGCGCCAGCAGCCAAGACGGGAGCGGCATCACAGATACGCAGTATTTT
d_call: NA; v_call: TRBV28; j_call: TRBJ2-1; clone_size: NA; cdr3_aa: CASRSGDPEQFF; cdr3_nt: TGTGCCAGCCGGTCGGGGGATCCCGAGCAGTTCTTC
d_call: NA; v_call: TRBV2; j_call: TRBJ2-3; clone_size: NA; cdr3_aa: CASVFWGGADTQYF; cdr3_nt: TGTGCCAGCGTGTTCTGGGGGGGCGCAGATACGCAGTATTTT
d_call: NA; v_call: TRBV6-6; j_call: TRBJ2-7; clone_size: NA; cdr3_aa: CASSPSTDYEQYF; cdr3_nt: TGTGCCAGCAGTCCATCGACAGACTACGAGCAGTACTTC
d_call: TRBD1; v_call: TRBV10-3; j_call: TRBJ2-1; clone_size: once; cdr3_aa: CAISESTGGILVQFF; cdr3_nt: TGTGCCATCAGTGAGTCGACAGGGGGCATACTCGTGCAGTTCTTC
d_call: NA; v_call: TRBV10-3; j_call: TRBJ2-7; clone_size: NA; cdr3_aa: CAIMAQDSYEQYF; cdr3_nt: TGTGCCATCATGGCACAGGACTCCTACGAGCAGTACTTC
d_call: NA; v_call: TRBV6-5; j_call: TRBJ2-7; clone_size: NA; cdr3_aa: CASSYKPLGSLYEQYF; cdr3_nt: TGTGCCAGCAGTTACAAACCCCTAGGAAGCCTCTACGAGCAGTACTTC
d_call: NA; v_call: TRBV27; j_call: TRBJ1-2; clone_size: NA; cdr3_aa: CASSNNPNYGYTF; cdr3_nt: TGTGCCAGCAGTAACAATCCAAACTATGGCTACACCTTC
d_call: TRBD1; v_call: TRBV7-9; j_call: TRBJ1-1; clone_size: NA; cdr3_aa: CASSLARTGETEAFF; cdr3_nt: TGTGCCAGCAGCTTAGCCAGAACAGGGGAGACTGAAGCTTTCTTT
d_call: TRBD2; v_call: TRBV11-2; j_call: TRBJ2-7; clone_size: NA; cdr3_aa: CASSPPRGLAGGSYEQYF; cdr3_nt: TGTGCCAGCAGCCCGCCCAGAGGACTAGCGGGAGGGTCCTACGAGCAGTACTTC
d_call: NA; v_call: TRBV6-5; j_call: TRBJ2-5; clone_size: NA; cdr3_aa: CASMSYVGGETQYF; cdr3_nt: TGTGCCAGCATGTCCTATGTAGGGGGAGAGACCCAGTACTTC
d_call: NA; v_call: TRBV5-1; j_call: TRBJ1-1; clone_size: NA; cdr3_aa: CASSWPLGSTEAFF; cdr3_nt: TGCGCCAGCAGCTGGCCACTAGGTTCCACTGAAGCTTTCTTT
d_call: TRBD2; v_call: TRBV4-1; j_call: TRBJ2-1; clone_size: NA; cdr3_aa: CASSQSGRSYNEQFF; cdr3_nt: TGCGCCAGCAGCCAAAGCGGGAGGTCCTACAATGAGCAGTTCTTC
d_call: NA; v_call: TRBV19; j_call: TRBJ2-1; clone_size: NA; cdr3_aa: CASSISLALSSYNEQFF; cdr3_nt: TGTGCCAGTAGTATCAGCCTAGCTTTAAGCTCCTACAATGAGCAGTTCTTC
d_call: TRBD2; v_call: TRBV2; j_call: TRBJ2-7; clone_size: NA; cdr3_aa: CASSSGGYEQYF; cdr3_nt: TGTGCCAGCAGTAGCGGGGGTTACGAGCAGTACTTC
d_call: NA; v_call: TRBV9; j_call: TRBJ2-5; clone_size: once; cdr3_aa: CASSAGDQETQYF; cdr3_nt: TGTGCCAGCAGCGCGGGGGACCAAGAGACCCAGTACTTC
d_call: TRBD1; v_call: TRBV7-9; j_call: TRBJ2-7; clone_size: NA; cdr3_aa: CASSLVGQANYEQYF; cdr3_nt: TGTGCCAGCAGCTTAGTGGGACAGGCAAACTACGAGCAGTACTTC
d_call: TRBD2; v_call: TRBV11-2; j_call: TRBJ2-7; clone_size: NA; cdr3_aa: CASSPSAGGHYEQYF; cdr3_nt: TGTGCCAGCAGCCCCTCAGCGGGAGGCCACTACGAGCAGTACTTC
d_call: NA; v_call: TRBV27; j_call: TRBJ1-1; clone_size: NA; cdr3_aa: CASSFDRPSRGTEAFF; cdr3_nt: TGTGCCAGCAGTTTCGACAGGCCGAGCAGGGGCACTGAAGCTTTCTTT